A selection of T cell receptor beta chains follows, all from one sample in a study of blood T cell repertoires in COVID-19. Only in-frame clones appear in the TCRdb table, and some are missing; sequencing was by immunoSEQ multiplex PCR. The sample carries about 330,000 clones, 87% recorded once. The sample was PBMCs or T cells enriched from blood (not recorded which). The receptors were gathered from a woman aged 30 to 39 who had recovered from COVID-19. Both conserved end residues are part of each CDR3. Rows give clone size only sometimes, using once, few, many, or a class for an expanded clone.

cdr3_length,v_call,clone_size,cdr3_aa
15,TRBV2,-,CASSEFRGRADTQYF
13,TRBV30,-,CAWSEGAPYGYTF
13,TRBV7-2,-,CASSRGSSAEAFF
17,TRBV6-1,-,CASSEAWGQGINQPQHF
15,TRBV6-6,-,CASSSIADRTDTQYF
11,TRBV10-3,-,CAISEGAEAFF
17,TRBV3-1/TRBV3-2,-,CASSQEPGQFLNTEAFF
13,TRBV5-4,-,CASSETGTYGYTF
14,TRBV5-1,-,CASSLASMRTEAFF
18,TRBV29-1,-,CSPGGRQAERPSGTEAFF
15,TRBV7-9,-,CASSLVRQGNTEAFF
13,TRBV12-3/TRBV12-4,-,CASSLGQIYGYTF
15,TRBV4-2,-,CASSQGGPRGHEQYF
15,TRBV18,-,CASSELAGAGGELFF
15,TRBV6-2/TRBV6-3,-,CASSPAGPSYNEQFF
16,TRBV5-1,-,CASSLGQGAGTGELFF
15,TRBV6-5,once,CASSYSRTSGYEQYF
12,TRBV6-5,-,CASRKGDYGYTF
16,TRBV7-9,-,CASSFRGGSSQETQYF
14,TRBV4-1,-,CASSQVLASYGYTF
13,TRBV5-1,-,CASSSDRGTEAFF
12,TRBV7-2,once,CASSLERRTQYF
14,TRBV5-1,-,CASSLGQVFDEQYF